This entry lists 9 T cell receptor beta chains sequenced from one sample in a study of response to subunit inactivated influenza vaccine. MiXCR was run by TCRdb on the RT-PCR reads, yielding one entry per CDR3 protein. The data hold roughly 620,000 distinct CDR3 sequences, with approximately 10% observed a single time. The same data also contributed to another study, on T cells expressing NK-cell markers. That paper adds: cDNA encoding TCR beta was synthesized via 5'RACE template switching incorporating UMIs.

Sequences were derived from PBMCs from blood, sampled on the day of vaccination. These receptors were taken from a man aged 45-65 years who received an inactivated influenza vaccine.

Only a few counts were recorded for this clonotype. The V gene is TRBV29-1, the J gene TRBJ2-3, with 11 nucleotides matching TRBD2. Germline CDR1 SQVTM, CDR2 ANQGSEA. CDR3 length: 13 amino acids. V was clipped by 7 bases and J by 7 bases; unmatched bases: 7. For the CDR3, the DNA is TGCAGCGCAAGACTAGCGGGAATGCATACGCAGTATTTT. This translates into CSARLAGMHTQYF.

The chain is built from TRBV4-3 and TRBJ2-1, with 8 bases matching TRBD2. This CDR3 contains 16 residues. Per germline, CDR1 LGHNA and CDR2 YSLEER. The V and J ends lost 1 base and 3 bases, in that order; junction bases with no gene match: 5. The CDR3 nucleotides read TGCGCCAGCAGCCAAGTAACGGGGGGGGGCTACAATGAGCAGTTCTTC. This encodes CASSQVTGGGYNEQFF.

This clonotype has just a few counts. The V and J genes are TRBV20-1 and TRBJ2-7; no clear D. Germline V lookup: CDR1 DFQATT, CDR2 SNEGSKA (reference sequence). The ends were cut back, 5 bases at V and 6 bases at J, with 11 bases in the middle. CDR3 length: 11 amino acids. CDR3 sequence (DNA): TGCAGTGCTTTAACGCCGTTCGAGCAGTACTTC. Translating it yields CSALTPFEQYF.

The chain joins TRBV6-2 or TRBV6-3 to TRBJ1-1; 7 nucleotides align to TRBD1. After removal of 11 bases from V and 0 bases from J, the junction contained 6 bases not matched to a gene. CDR3 size: 13 residues. The V gene's germline CDR1 is MNHEY and CDR2 SVGEGT. The CDR3 loop reads CASWDRLNTEAFF. The CDR3 DNA follows: TGTGCCTCCTGGGACAGACTGAACACTGAAGCTTTCTTT.

This clonotype was observed at least ten times. This rearrangement joins TRBV28 to TRBJ2-7; TRBD2 agrees at 7 bases. CDR1 is MDHEN, CDR2 SYDVKM, per germline. V lost 5 bases, J lost 4 bases, and 11 bases stayed unmatched. The CDR3 length is 15 residues. The CDR3 nucleotides are TGTGCCAGCAGTCCGAGGGACTACTTAGTTTACGAGCAGTACTTC. Translating gives CASSPRDYLVYEQYF.

This clonotype was detected ten times or more. The chain links TRBV12-3 or TRBV12-4 to TRBJ2-5; D may be TRBD1 (6 bases). The CDR3 runs 13 residues. The V and J ends lost 6 bases and 4 bases respectively, with 12 bases between them. For the CDR3, the DNA is TGTGCCAGCAGCCCGACAGGAGGAGAGACCCAGTACTTC. Amino acids: CASSPTGGETQYF.

This clonotype was seen at least ten times. The rearrangement joins TRBV24-1 to TRBJ2-5; 7 bases align to TRBD1. V gave up 3 bases and J gave up 5 bases; unmatched junction bases: 5. Germline CDR1 KGHDR, CDR2 SFDVKD. This CDR3 comprises 14 residues. DNA for the CDR3: TGTGCCACCAGTGATGGGAGACAGGGTGAGACCCAGTACTTC. This encodes CATSDGRQGETQYF.

This clonotype was seen ten or more times. The CDR3 region has the DNA TGTGCCAGCAGTCCCCAAGGGGGCACTGAAGCTTTCTTT. It specifies CASSPQGGTEAFF. The chain employs TRBV12-3 or TRBV12-4 and TRBJ1-1, with D perhaps matching TRBD1 (6 bases). V was clipped by 5 bases and J by 4 bases, with 11 bases between them. The CDR3 is 13 amino acids.

The table lists this clonotype with many counts. The V gene is TRBV18, the J gene TRBJ2-5; D is unresolved. The CDR3 is 12 amino acids. CDR1 is KGHSH and CDR2 is LQKENI in the germline V gene. V dropped 2 bases and J dropped 10 bases, with 11 bases sitting between them. CDR3 bases: TGTGCCAGCTCACCATCCGAGGACGACCAGTACTTC. Its translation is CASSPSEDDQYF. Supplemented by reference TRBV18 and TRBJ2-5, the full variable domain reads NAGVMQNPRHLVRRRGQEARLRCSPMKGHSHVYWYRQLPEEGLKFMVYLQKENIIDESGMPKERFSAEFPKEGPSILRIQQVVRGDSAAYFCASSPSEDDQYFGPGTRLLVL.